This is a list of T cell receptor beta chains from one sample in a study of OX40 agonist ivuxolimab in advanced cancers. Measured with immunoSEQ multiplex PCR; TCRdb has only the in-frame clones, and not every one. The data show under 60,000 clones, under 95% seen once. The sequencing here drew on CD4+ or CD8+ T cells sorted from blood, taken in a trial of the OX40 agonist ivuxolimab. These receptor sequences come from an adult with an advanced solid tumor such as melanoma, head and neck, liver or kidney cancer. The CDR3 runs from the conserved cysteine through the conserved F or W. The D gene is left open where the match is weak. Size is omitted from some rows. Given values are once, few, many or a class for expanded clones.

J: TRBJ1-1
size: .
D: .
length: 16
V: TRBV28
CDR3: CASSHTGRREGTEAFF
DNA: TGTGCCAGCAGCCATACAGGGCGGAGGGAGGGCACTGAAGCTTTCTTT

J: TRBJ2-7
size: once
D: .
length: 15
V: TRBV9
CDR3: CASSVEKGRRYEQYF
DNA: TGTGCCAGCAGCGTAGAAAAGGGCAGGAGATACGAGCAGTACTTC

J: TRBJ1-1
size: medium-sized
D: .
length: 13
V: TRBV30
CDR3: CAWRSGGGTEAFF
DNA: TGTGCCTGGCGGAGTGGGGGCGGGACTGAAGCTTTCTTT

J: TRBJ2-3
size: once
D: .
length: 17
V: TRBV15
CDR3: CATSRDEAASNPDTQYF
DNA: TGTGCCACCAGCAGAGATGAGGCTGCTTCAAACCCAGATACGCAGTATTTT

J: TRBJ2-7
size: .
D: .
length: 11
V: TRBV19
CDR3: CACGQFYEQYF
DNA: TGTGCCTGCGGACAGTTCTACGAGCAGTACTTC

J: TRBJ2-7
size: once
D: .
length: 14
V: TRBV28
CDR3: CASTSGRLSYEQYF
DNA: TGTGCCAGCACCTCGGGACGCCTCTCCTACGAGCAGTACTTC

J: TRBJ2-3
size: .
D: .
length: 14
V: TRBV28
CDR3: CASSLIGIGYTQYF
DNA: TGTGCCAGCAGTTTAATCGGTATCGGTTATACGCAGTATTTT

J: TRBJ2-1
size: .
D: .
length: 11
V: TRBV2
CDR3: CASSEIDEQFF
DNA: TGTGCCAGCAGTGAAATCGATGAGCAGTTCTTC

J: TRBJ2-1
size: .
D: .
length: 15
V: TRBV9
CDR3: CASSVSGQSNNEQFF
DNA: TGTGCCAGCAGCGTATCCGGGCAATCGAACAATGAGCAGTTCTTC

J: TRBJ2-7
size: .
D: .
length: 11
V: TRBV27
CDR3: CASRHSYEQYF
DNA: TGTGCCAGCAGGCACAGCTACGAGCAGTACTTC

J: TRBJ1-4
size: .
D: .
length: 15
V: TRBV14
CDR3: CASSPPGIDHEKLFF
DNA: TGTGCCAGCAGCCCCCCAGGGATAGATCATGAAAAACTGTTTTTT

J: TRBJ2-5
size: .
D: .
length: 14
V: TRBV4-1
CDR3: CASSQGPVKETQYF
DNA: TGCGCCAGCAGCCAAGGCCCGGTTAAAGAGACCCAGTACTTC

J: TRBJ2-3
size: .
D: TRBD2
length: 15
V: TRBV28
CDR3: CASSPQGLPLDTQYF
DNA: TGTGCCAGCAGCCCTCAGGGACTACCTTTGGATACGCAGTATTTT

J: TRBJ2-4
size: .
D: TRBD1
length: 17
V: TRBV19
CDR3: CASSPTGTVDGKNIQYF
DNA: TGTGCCAGTAGCCCGACAGGGACGGTGGACGGCAAAAACATTCAGTACTTC

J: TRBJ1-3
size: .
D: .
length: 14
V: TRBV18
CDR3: CASSPWDGGNTIYF
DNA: TGTGCCAGCTCACCATGGGACGGTGGAAACACCATATATTTT

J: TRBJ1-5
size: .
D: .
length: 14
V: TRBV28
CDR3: CASSSGQLNQPQHF
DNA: TGTGCCAGCAGTTCCGGACAGTTGAATCAGCCCCAGCATTTT

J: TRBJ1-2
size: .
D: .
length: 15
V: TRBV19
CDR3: CASSPRGGPNYGYTF
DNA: TGTGCCAGTAGTCCTCGCGGAGGTCCTAACTATGGCTACACCTTC

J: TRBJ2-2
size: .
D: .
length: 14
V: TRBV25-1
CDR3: CASSTLEGTGELFF
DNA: TGTGCCAGCAGTACCCTCGAGGGCACCGGGGAGCTGTTTTTT

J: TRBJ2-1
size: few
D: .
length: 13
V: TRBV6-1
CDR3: CASSRGAEDEQFF
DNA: TGTGCCAGCAGCCGGGGGGCTGAAGATGAGCAGTTCTTC

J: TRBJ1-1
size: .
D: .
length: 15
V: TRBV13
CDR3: CASSLGRPPYTEAFF
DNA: TGTGCCAGCAGCTTAGGCAGGCCACCCTACACTGAAGCTTTCTTT

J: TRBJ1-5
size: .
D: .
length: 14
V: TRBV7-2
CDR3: CASTNPGGRQPQHF
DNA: TGTGCCAGCACAAATCCTGGGGGCAGGCAGCCCCAGCATTTT

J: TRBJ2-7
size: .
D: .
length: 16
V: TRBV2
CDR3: CASNLGETGSSYEQYF
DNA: TGTGCCAGCAATTTAGGTGAAACGGGAAGCTCCTACGAGCAGTACTTC

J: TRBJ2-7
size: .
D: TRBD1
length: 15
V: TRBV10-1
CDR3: CASSEFRTGSYEQYF
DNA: TGCGCCAGCAGTGAATTTCGGACAGGGAGCTACGAGCAGTACTTC

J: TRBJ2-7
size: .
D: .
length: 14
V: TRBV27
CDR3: CASSLNRNSYEQYF
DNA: TGTGCCAGCAGTTTAAACAGGAACTCCTACGAGCAGTACTTC

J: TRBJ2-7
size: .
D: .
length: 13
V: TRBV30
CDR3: CAWSVQRVGEQYF
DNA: TGTGCCTGGAGTGTACAAAGGGTGGGCGAGCAGTACTTC

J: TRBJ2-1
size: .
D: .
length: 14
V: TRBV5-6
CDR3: CASSTLTSYNEQFF
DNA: TGTGCCAGCAGCACCCTGACTAGCTACAATGAGCAGTTCTTC

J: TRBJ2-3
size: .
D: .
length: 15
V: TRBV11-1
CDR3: CASSLIGNNPDTQYF
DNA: TGTGCCAGCAGCTTAATAGGAAATAATCCAGATACGCAGTATTTT

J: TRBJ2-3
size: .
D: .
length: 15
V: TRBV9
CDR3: CASSVGSGFKDTQYF
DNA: TGTGCCAGCAGCGTAGGTAGTGGCTTCAAGGATACGCAGTATTTT

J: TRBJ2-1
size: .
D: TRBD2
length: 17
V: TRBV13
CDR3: CASSQSRLAVLHNEQFF
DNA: TGTGCCAGCAGCCAATCCCGACTAGCGGTTCTCCACAATGAGCAGTTCTTC

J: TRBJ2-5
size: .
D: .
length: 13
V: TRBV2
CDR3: CASKDSLQETQYF
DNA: TGTGCCAGCAAGGACAGCCTTCAAGAGACCCAGTACTTC

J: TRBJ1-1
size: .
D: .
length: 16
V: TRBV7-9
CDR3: CASSLGPGEMNTEAFF
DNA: TGTGCCAGCAGCTTAGGGCCGGGTGAGATGAACACTGAAGCTTTCTTT

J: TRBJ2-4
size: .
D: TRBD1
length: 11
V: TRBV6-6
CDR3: CASTEGARQYF
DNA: TGTGCCAGCACAGAGGGGGCGCGGCAGTACTTC

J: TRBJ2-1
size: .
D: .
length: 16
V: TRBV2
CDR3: CASSRGGAMPNNEQFF
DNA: TGTGCCAGCAGCCGAGGAGGGGCTATGCCAAACAATGAGCAGTTCTTC

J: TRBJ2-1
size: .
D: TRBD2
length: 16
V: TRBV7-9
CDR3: CASSPGLAGGSNEQFF
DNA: TGTGCCAGCAGCCCAGGACTAGCGGGGGGTTCTAATGAGCAGTTCTTC

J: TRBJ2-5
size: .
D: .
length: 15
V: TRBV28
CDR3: CASRPPGPRTGTQYF
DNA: TGTGCCAGCAGGCCTCCGGGGCCTCGGACGGGGACCCAGTACTTC

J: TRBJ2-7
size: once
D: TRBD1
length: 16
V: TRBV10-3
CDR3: CAISGDRSTSRYEQYF
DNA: TGTGCCATCAGTGGGGACAGGAGCACATCTCGTTACGAGCAGTACTTC

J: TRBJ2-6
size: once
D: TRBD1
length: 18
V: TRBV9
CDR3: CASSVDQGAGTGANVLTF
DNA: TGTGCCAGCAGCGTAGATCAGGGGGCGGGAACTGGGGCCAACGTCCTGACTTTC

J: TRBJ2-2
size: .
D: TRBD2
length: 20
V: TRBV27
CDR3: CASSKSPVLAGTRNTGELFF
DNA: TGTGCCAGCAGTAAAAGTCCCGTACTAGCGGGTACCCGGAACACCGGGGAGCTGTTTTTT

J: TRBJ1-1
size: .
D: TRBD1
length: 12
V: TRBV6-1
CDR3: CATISGTGQAFF
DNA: TGTGCCACCATAAGCGGGACAGGGCAAGCTTTCTTT

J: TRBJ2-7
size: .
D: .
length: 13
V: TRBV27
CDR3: CASTASSSYEQYF
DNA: TGTGCCTCGACAGCCTCTAGCAGCTACGAGCAGTACTTC

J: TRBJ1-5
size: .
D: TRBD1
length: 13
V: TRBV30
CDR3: CAWSATGSQPQHF
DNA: TGTGCCTGGAGTGCGACAGGGAGCCAGCCCCAGCATTTT

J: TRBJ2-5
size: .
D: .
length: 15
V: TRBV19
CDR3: CASSPSTRDRETQYF
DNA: TGTGCCAGTAGTCCTAGTACCAGGGACCGAGAGACCCAGTACTTC

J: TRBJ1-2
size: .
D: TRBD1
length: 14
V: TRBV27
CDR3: CASSLTTGGPGYTF
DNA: TGTGCCAGCAGTTTAACAACAGGGGGCCCTGGCTACACCTTC

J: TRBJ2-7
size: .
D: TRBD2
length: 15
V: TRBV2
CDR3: CASSGWPSGDERAYF
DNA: TGTGCCAGCAGTGGTTGGCCTAGCGGGGACGAGAGGGCGTACTTC

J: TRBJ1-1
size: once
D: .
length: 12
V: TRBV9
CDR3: CASSGGYTEAFF
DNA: TGTGCCAGCAGCGGTGGGTACACTGAAGCTTTCTTT

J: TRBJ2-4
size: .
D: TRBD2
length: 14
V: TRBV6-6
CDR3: CASSRLAGGDIQYF
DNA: TGTGCCAGCAGTCGACTAGCGGGAGGAGACATTCAGTACTTC

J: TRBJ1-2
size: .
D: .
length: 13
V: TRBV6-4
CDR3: CASTGTSENGYTF
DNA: TGTGCCAGCACAGGTACGTCGGAGAATGGCTACACCTTC

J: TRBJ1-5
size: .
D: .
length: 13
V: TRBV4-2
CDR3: CASSQEFNQPQHF
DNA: TGTGCCAGCAGCCAGGAATTCAATCAGCCCCAGCATTTT

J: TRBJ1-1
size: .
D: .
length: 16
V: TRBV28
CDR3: CASSLSWGALGTEAFF
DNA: TGTGCCAGCAGTTTATCTTGGGGGGCCCTCGGAACTGAAGCTTTCTTT

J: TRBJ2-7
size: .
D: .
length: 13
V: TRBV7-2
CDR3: CASSLSDRHEQYF
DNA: TGTGCCAGCAGCTTATCCGATCGACACGAGCAGTACTTC

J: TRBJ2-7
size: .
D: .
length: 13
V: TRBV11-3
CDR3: CASSLGPSYEQYF
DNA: TGTGCCAGCAGCTTAGGCCCCTCCTACGAGCAGTACTTC

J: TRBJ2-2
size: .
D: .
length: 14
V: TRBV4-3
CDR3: CASSQGPTGGELFF
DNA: TGCGCCAGCAGCCAAGGGCCCACGGGGGGGGAGCTGTTTTTT

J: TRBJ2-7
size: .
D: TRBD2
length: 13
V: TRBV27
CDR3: CASSGRAGSEQYF
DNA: TGTGCCAGCAGTGGGAGAGCGGGAAGCGAGCAGTACTTC